This T cell receptor (beta chain) emerged from a study of T cells after yellow fever vaccination. Study-level information: Preparation used SMART-Seq v4 Ultra Low Input for the low-cell-number fractions. General study results and limits: Post-booster reappearance was seen for most primary-vaccination clones (roughly 96% CD4, 75% to 90% CD8).

The sample holds a few counts of this clonotype. Its matching antigen is unknown. TCR cDNA was made by 5'RACE template switching, adding a universal primer site and UMIs. TCRdb processed the 5' RACE reads anew with MiXCR; each CDR3 protein has one entry. This sample has 300,000 or so distinct CDR3 sequences, with 10% to 15% found just once. Germline loops: CDR1 LNHNV, CDR2 YYDKDF (reference sequence). Trimming left V 3 bases short and J 5 bases short, with 10 bases between. CDR3 size: 13 residues. This receptor was identified in a man younger than 40 who received the YFV17D yellow fever vaccine. This chain connects TRBV15 to TRBJ2-5, with D maybe TRBD1 (6 bases). This specimen was CD4+ T cells sorted from PBMCs, taken 45 days after the yellow fever booster vaccination. The CDR3: CATSRHRDETQYF. The CDR3 DNA reads TGTGCCACCAGCAGGCACAGGGACGAGACCCAGTACTTC. Full variable domain (missing parts from reference TRBV15 and TRBJ2-5): DAMVIQNPRYQVTQFGKPVTLSCSQTLNHNVMYWYQQKSSQAPKLLFHYYDKDFNNEADTPDNFQSRRPNTSFCFLDIRSPGLGDTAMYLCATSRHRDETQYFGPGTRLLVL.